These T cell receptor beta chains were read from a single sample in a study of CD8 T cells in ankylosing spondylitis. Each CDR3 protein gets one entry after TCRdb re-called the 5' RACE reads with MiXCR. The sample lists around 770,000 distinct CDR3 sequences; about 12% were seen once. The source material was blood, either unsorted or a sorted T cell fraction (not recorded which). These receptors were collected from a male donor with ankylosing spondylitis. The CDR3 runs from the conserved cysteine through the conserved F or W. The order of the fields is clone size, D gene, V gene, J gene, CDR3 DNA, CDR3 protein. D genes are given only for firm matches. Size is stated for part of the rows, as once, few or many counts, or as a class when the clone is expanded.

few,-,TRBV6-2/TRBV6-3,TRBJ2-6,TGTGCCAGCAGTTACCCCGCGGGGTCTGGGGCCAACGTCCTGACTTTC,CASSYPAGSGANVLTF
-,-,TRBV18,TRBJ1-5,TGTGCCAGCTCACCAAGGGAGATTAGCAATCAGCCCCAGCATTTT,CASSPREISNQPQHF
few,-,TRBV5-1,TRBJ2-7,TGCGCCAGCCAGGATCTCTCCTACGAGCAGTACTTC,CASQDLSYEQYF
few,-,TRBV6-1,TRBJ1-5,TGTGGCTGCACAGGCCTCAATCAGCCCCAGCATTTT,CGCTGLNQPQHF
many,-,TRBV5-1,TRBJ2-1,TGCGCCAGCAGCTTGGACGGATTTCCTTACAATGAGCAGTTCTTC,CASSLDGFPYNEQFF
-,TRBD1,TRBV5-1,TRBJ1-2,TGCGCCAGCAGCCCCGGGACAGGGACTGGCTACACCTTC,CASSPGTGTGYTF
few,-,TRBV7-2,TRBJ2-1,TGTGCCAGCAGCCCTCTTCAGGTCTTGGGGCATGAGCAGTTCTTC,CASSPLQVLGHEQFF
few,-,TRBV18,TRBJ2-3,TGTGCCAGCGCCTCCCGGGCAGATACGCAGTATTTT,CASASRADTQYF
once,-,TRBV6-2/TRBV6-3,TRBJ2-1,TGTGCCAGCAGTTACTCCTTTCCCCCCGGGGGCTCCTACAATGAGCAGTTCTTC,CASSYSFPPGGSYNEQFF
few,-,TRBV7-9,TRBJ2-3,TGTGCCAGCAGCCGACTAGTTAGCGGCACAGATACGCAGTATTTT,CASSRLVSGTDTQYF
few,TRBD1,TRBV10-3,TRBJ1-4,TGTGCCATCAGCGACCCGGGACAGGGGGTTGAAAAACTGTTTTTT,CAISDPGQGVEKLFF
many,-,TRBV7-8,TRBJ1-5,TGTGCCAGCAGCTTAGGGGTAGGGACTAGTGGTCAGCCCCAGCATTTT,CASSLGVGTSGQPQHF
-,-,TRBV4-3,TRBJ2-5,TGCGCCAGCAGCCAAGGATGGGGAGAAGAGACCCAGTACTTC,CASSQGWGEETQYF
-,-,TRBV11-1,TRBJ2-1,TGTGCCAGCAGCTTAGAGCAGGTCCCCTACAATGAGCAGTTCTTC,CASSLEQVPYNEQFF
few,TRBD2,TRBV20-1,TRBJ2-2,TGCAGTGCTACCGGGACTAGCGGGAGGGGGGGGGAGCTGTTTTTT,CSATGTSGRGGELFF
many,-,TRBV4-2,TRBJ2-2,TGTGCCAGCAGCCCGAGAAGCACCGGGGAGCTGTTTTTT,CASSPRSTGELFF
-,-,TRBV20-1,TRBJ1-4,TGCAGTGCTAGAAAGGCCATTGAAAAACTGTTTTTT,CSARKAIEKLFF
-,TRBD2,TRBV29-1,TRBJ2-5,TGCAGCGGTCAACTAGCGGGAGGGCAAGAGACCCAGTACTTC,CSGQLAGGQETQYF
-,-,TRBV11-2,TRBJ2-3,TGTGCCAGCAGCTTGCGGCCGCCAGATATGCAGTATTTT,CASSLRPPDMQYF
-,-,TRBV28,TRBJ2-7,TGTGCCAGCAGTTTTAATGGGCTCGGGGCGAGAAGTTACGAGCAGTACTTC,CASSFNGLGARSYEQYF
-,-,TRBV15,TRBJ2-7,TGTGCCACCAGCAGAGATTCAGTGGCGTCCTACGAGCAGTACTTC,CATSRDSVASYEQYF
few,TRBD1,TRBV5-5,TRBJ1-2,TGTGCCAGCAGCACCAGGGGGCTGGGAGGCTACACCTTC,CASSTRGLGGYTF
-,-,TRBV6-5,TRBJ2-3,TGTGCCAGCAGTTACAGGAGTAGCACAGATACGCAGTATTTT,CASSYRSSTDTQYF
many,-,TRBV20-1,TRBJ1-1,TGCAGTGCTCCGGGGCAGGGTTATACTGAAGCTTTCTTT,CSAPGQGYTEAFF
-,-,TRBV7-6,TRBJ1-1,TGTGCCAGCAGCTTGCAGGGTGCGGAATACACTGAAGCTTTCTTT,CASSLQGAEYTEAFF
few,-,TRBV20-1,TRBJ1-2,TGCAGTGCTAGAGGTCAGGAGGGAGCTAACTATGGCTACACCTTC,CSARGQEGANYGYTF
few,TRBD1,TRBV27,TRBJ1-6,TGTGCCAGCAGTATGGGACAGGGGGCCGGTTCACCCCTCCACTTT,CASSMGQGAGSPLHF
few,-,TRBV15,TRBJ2-5,TGTGCCACCAGCTCCTGGGGTGGAGAGACCCAGTACTTC,CATSSWGGETQYF
-,-,TRBV11-3,TRBJ2-1,TGTGCCAGCAGCTTAGATCGCAGTGCCTCCTACAATGAGCAGTTCTTC,CASSLDRSASYNEQFF
-,-,TRBV29-1,TRBJ2-3,TGCAGCTCCCGGCCCGGACTGTTCGTTGATACGCAGTATTTT,CSSRPGLFVDTQYF
many,-,TRBV5-1,TRBJ2-3,TGCGCCAGCAGCCTAAGACCTGTCACAGATACGCAGTATTTT,CASSLRPVTDTQYF
-,TRBD1,TRBV20-1,TRBJ1-6,TGCAGTGCTAGAACCGAGACAGGGTATAATTCACCCCTCCACTTT,CSARTETGYNSPLHF
few,-,TRBV11-1,TRBJ2-6,TGTGCCAGCAGCTTAGGCTGGGGAGCCGGGGCCAACGTCCTGACTTTC,CASSLGWGAGANVLTF
-,TRBD1,TRBV18,TRBJ2-7,TGTGCCAGCTCACCACGTTTGTCACAGGGGCCACACGAGCAGTACTTC,CASSPRLSQGPHEQYF
many,TRBD2,TRBV29-1,TRBJ2-3,TGCAGCGTTGAATTGCCTAGCGGCGACACAGATACGCAGTATTTT,CSVELPSGDTDTQYF
few,-,TRBV5-1,TRBJ2-2,TGCGCCAGCAGCTCGCTCGGACCAGGGAACACCGGGGAGCTGTTTTTT,CASSSLGPGNTGELFF
-,-,TRBV6-1,TRBJ2-3,TGTGCCAGCAGGAAGCCCGCGGGCGCAGATACGCAGTATTTT,CASRKPAGADTQYF
-,-,TRBV20-1,TRBJ2-3,TGCAGTGCTAGAACTGCCATTACCACAGATACGCAGTATTTT,CSARTAITTDTQYF
-,TRBD1,TRBV6-2/TRBV6-3,TRBJ1-1,TGTGCCAGCAGCCGGGGACAGGGGAACATGAACACTGAAGCTTTCTTT,CASSRGQGNMNTEAFF
many,-,TRBV5-1,TRBJ1-2,TGCGCCAGCAGCACCGGACAGACCTATGGCTACACCTTC,CASSTGQTYGYTF
many,-,TRBV7-2,TRBJ2-2,TGTGCCAGCAGCTCTAGTCGAACCGGGGAGCTGTTTTTT,CASSSSRTGELFF
-,TRBD2,TRBV20-1,TRBJ2-5,TGCAGTGAGAGGAATAGCGGGGTAGAGACCCAGTACTTC,CSERNSGVETQYF
few,TRBD1,TRBV4-2,TRBJ1-2,TGTGCCAGCAGCCGGACAGGGGGTCCTAACTATGGCTACACCTTC,CASSRTGGPNYGYTF
few,-,TRBV18,TRBJ1-1,TGTGCCAGCTCACCAACAGGGTCCAGGGATTCTGAAGCTTTCTTT,CASSPTGSRDSEAFF
-,-,TRBV11-2,TRBJ2-3,TGTGCCAGCAGCTTAGCCTTTGGGGGCACAGATACGCAGTATTTT,CASSLAFGGTDTQYF